Reported below is one T cell receptor (beta chain). Its target is unknown. These data belong to a study of Ad26.COV2.S vaccination and SARS-CoV-2 variants. Study-wide background: It was the COV1001 Ad26.COV2.S trial arm that included the donor. Overall study findings and caveats: Vaccinees displayed broader spike-specific TCR repertoires than placebo recipients. The TCR breadth and depth analyses may have understated or missed part of the total T cell responses.

Treatment noted: roughly 18 received Ad26.COV2.S at low or high dose, single or two shots; five or six received placebo; per-sample allocation not given. The samples were gathered on day 63 after the first injection of vaccine or placebo. Cohort 1b enrolled adults aged 18-55 years in Boston. This CDR3 is built from 16 residues. The V end was cut by 4 bases, the J end by 2 bases, with 16 bases between. In germline, CDR1 is MNHEY, CDR2 SMNVEV (reference sequence). Here immunoSEQ multiplex PCR was the method, and the copy in TCRdb shows in-frame clones only, minus some. The sample comprises a few hundred thousand clones, about 89% of which are singletons, and over 1.5% rests with the top ten.

This receptor was obtained from a person aged 18-60 years who received the Ad26.COV2.S COVID-19 vaccine or a placebo. This sample comprised peripheral blood, obtained in a trial of Ad26.COV2.S vaccine versus placebo. This sequence joins TRBV27 and TRBJ2-3; D could derive from TRBD1 or TRBD2 (5 bases each). The CDR3 DNA is TGTGCCAGCAGTTCACCGGGACGGCCCCTCACAGATACGCAGTATTTT. This encodes CASSSPGRPLTDTQYF.